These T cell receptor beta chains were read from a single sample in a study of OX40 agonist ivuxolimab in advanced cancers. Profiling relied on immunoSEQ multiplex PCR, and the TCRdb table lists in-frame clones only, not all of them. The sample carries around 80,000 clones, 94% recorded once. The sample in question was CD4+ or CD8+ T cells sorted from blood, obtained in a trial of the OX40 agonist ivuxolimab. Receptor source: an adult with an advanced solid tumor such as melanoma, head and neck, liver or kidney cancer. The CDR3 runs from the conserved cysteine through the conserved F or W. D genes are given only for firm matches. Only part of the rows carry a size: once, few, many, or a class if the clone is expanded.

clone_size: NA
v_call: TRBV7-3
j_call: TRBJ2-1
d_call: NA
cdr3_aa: CATGREGSYNEQFF
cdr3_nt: TGTGCCACTGGGCGGGAAGGATCCTACAATGAGCAGTTCTTC

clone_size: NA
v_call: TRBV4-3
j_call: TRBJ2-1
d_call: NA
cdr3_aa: CASSQDHSGPYNEQFF
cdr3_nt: TGCGCCAGCAGCCAAGATCACTCTGGGCCCTACAATGAGCAGTTCTTC

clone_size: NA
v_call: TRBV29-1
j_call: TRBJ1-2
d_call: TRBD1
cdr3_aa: CSVPPGQAYGYTF
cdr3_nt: TGCAGCGTTCCTCCGGGACAGGCCTATGGCTACACCTTC

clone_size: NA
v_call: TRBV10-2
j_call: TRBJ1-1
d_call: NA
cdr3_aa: CASKVTETANTEAFF
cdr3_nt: TGCGCCAGCAAGGTCACCGAGACAGCGAACACTGAAGCTTTCTTT

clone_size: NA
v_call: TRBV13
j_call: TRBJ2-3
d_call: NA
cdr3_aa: CASSLGATSTDTQYF
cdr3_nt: TGTGCCAGCAGCTTAGGGGCCACTAGCACAGATACGCAGTATTTT

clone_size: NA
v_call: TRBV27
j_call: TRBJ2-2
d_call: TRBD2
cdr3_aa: CASSLTAGGYGELFF
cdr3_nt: TGTGCCAGCAGTTTAACAGCGGGGGGGTACGGGGAGCTGTTTTTT

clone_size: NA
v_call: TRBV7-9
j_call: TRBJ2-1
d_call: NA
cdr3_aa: CASSLVGTGGYNEQFF
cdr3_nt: TGTGCCAGCAGCTTAGTTGGAACAGGAGGTTACAATGAGCAGTTCTTC

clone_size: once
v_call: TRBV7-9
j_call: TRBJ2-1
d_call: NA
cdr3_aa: CASSGWNEQFF
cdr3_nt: TGTGCCAGCAGCGGATGGAATGAGCAGTTCTTC

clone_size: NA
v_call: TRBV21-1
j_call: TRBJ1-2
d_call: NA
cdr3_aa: CASRTLNYGYTF
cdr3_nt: TGTGCCAGCCGAACCTTAAACTATGGCTACACCTTC

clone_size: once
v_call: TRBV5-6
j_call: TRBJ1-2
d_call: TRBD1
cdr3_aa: CASSPLEPGTGYFYGYTF
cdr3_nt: TGTGCCAGCAGCCCGCTGGAACCCGGGACAGGGTACTTCTATGGCTACACCTTC

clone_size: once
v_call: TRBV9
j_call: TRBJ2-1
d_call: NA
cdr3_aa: CASSAAGGSYNEQFF
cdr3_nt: TGTGCCAGCAGCGCTGCCGGGGGTTCCTACAATGAGCAGTTCTTC

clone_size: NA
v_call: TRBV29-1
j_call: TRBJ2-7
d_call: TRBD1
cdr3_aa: CSVLGAMTGAYEQYF
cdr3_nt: TGCAGCGTCCTTGGGGCAATGACAGGGGCCTACGAGCAGTACTTC

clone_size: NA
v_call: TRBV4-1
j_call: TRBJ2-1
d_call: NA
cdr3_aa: CASSQDTRARVIYNEQFF
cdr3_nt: TGCGCCAGCAGCCAAGATACTCGGGCTAGGGTTATTTACAATGAGCAGTTCTTC

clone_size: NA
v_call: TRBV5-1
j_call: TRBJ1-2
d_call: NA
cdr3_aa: CASSPWGPEDGYTF
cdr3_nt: TGCGCCAGCAGCCCATGGGGGCCAGAGGACGGCTACACCTTC

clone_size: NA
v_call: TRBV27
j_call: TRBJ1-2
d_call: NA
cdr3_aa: CASSLRGLSGYGYTF
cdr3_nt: TGTGCCAGCAGTTTACGAGGTCTAAGCGGCTATGGCTACACCTTC

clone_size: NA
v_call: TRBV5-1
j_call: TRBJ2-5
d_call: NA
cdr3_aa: CASSFSAGLRGTQYF
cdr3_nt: TGCGCCAGCAGCTTCTCGGCAGGCCTCCGTGGGACCCAGTACTTC

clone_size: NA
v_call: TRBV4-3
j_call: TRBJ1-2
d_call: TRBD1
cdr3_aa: CASSQVRGTGDGYTF
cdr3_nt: TGCGCCAGCAGCCAAGTCAGGGGGACAGGCGATGGCTACACCTTC

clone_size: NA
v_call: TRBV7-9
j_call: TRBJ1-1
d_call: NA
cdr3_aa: CASSSGWATEAFF
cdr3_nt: TGTGCCAGCAGCTCGGGATGGGCCACTGAAGCTTTCTTT

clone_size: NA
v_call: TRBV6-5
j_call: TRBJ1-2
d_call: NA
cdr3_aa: CATREYGYTF
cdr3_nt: TGTGCCACAAGGGAATATGGCTACACCTTC

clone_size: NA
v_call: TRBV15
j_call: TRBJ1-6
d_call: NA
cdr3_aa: CATSRDRDPGTPLHF
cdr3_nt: TGTGCCACCAGCAGAGACCGGGACCCCGGGACACCCCTCCACTTT

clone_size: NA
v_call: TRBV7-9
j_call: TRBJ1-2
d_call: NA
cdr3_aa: CASSLFPNYGYTF
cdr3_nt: TGTGCCAGCAGCTTATTTCCAAACTATGGCTACACCTTC

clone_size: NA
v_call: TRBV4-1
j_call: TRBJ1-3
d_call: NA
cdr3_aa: CASSPGGTIYF
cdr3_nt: TGCGCCAGCAGCCCGGGGGGCACCATATATTTT

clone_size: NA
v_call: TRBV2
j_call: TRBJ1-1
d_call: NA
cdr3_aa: CASSEAGPEAFF
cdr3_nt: TGTGCCAGCAGTGAGGCAGGCCCTGAAGCTTTCTTT

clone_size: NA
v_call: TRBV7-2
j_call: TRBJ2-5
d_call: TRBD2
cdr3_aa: CASSFLASGSRETQYF
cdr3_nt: TGTGCCAGCAGCTTCCTAGCTAGCGGGAGTAGAGAGACCCAGTACTTC

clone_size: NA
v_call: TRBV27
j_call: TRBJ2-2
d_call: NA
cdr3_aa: CASSLVGAAGELFF
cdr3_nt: TGTGCCAGCAGTTTAGTAGGGGCTGCCGGGGAGCTGTTTTTT

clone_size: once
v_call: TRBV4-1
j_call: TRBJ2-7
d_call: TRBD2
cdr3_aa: CASSQEGLAGNYEQYF
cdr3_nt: TGCGCCAGCAGCCAAGAAGGACTAGCGGGGAACTACGAGCAGTACTTC

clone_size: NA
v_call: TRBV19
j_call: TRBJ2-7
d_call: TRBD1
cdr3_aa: CASSIEDRGPVEQYF
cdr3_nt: TGTGCCAGTAGTATTGAGGACAGGGGCCCCGTGGAGCAGTACTTC

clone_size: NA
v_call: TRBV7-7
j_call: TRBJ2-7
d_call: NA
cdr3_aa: CASSEGQTDYEQYF
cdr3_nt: TGTGCCAGCAGTGAGGGACAAACGGACTACGAGCAGTACTTC

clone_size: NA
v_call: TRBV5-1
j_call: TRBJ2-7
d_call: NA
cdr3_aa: CASSLVGPSSYEQYF
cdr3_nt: TGCGCCAGCAGCTTGGTCGGACCGAGCTCCTACGAGCAGTACTTC

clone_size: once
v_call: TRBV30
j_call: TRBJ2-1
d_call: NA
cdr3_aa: CAWMGEGESYNEQFF
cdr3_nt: TGTGCCTGGATGGGGGAGGGGGAATCTTACAATGAGCAGTTCTTC

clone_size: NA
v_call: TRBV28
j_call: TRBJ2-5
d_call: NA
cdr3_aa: CATGSIKTQYF
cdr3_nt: TGTGCCACTGGGAGCATAAAGACCCAGTACTTC

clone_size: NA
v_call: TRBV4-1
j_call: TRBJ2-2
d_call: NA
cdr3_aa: CASSPTPREGDTGELFF
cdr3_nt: TGCGCCAGCAGCCCTACTCCCAGGGAGGGGGACACCGGGGAGCTGTTTTTT

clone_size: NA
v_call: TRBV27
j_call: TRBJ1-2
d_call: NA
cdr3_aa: CASSWISRIGSLYGYTF
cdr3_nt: TGTGCCAGCAGTTGGATCAGCCGGATTGGATCCCTCTATGGCTACACCTTC

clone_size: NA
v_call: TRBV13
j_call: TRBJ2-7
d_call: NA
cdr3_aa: CASSTRLQGLGSYEQYF
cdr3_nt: TGTGCCAGCAGCACCCGCCTACAGGGTCTTGGCTCCTACGAGCAGTACTTC

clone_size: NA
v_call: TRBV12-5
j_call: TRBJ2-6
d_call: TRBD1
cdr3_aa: CASGLVLSGQVVSGANVLTF
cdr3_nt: TGTGCTAGTGGTTTGGTACTATCCGGACAGGTAGTCTCTGGGGCCAACGTCCTGACTTTC

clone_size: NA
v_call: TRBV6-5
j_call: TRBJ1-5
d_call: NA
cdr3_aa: CASSYTAAMEPQHF
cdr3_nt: TGTGCCAGCAGTTATACGGCGGCGATGGAGCCCCAGCATTTT

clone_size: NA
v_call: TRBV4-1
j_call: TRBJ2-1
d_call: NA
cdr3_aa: CASSQVGDYNEQFF
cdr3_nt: TGCGCCAGCAGCCAAGTGGGGGACTACAATGAGCAGTTCTTC

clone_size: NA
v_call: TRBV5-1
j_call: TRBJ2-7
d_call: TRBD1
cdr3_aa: CASKKGQGIYEQYF
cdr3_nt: TGCGCCAGCAAGAAGGGACAGGGGATCTACGAGCAGTACTTC

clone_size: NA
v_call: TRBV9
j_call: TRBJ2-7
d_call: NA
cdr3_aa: CASSVDTSSYEQYF
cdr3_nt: TGTGCCAGCAGCGTAGATACTAGCAGTTACGAGCAGTACTTC

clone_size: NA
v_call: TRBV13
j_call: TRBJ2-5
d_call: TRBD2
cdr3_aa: CASSSWGGQETQYF
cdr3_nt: TGTGCCAGCAGCTCGTGGGGGGGCCAAGAGACCCAGTACTTC

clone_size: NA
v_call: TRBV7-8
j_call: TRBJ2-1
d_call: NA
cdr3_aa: CASRPGAGSSYNEQFF
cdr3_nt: TGTGCCAGCAGACCAGGGGCAGGGAGCTCCTACAATGAGCAGTTCTTC

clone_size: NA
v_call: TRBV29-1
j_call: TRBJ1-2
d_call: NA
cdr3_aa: CSVEGENYGYTF
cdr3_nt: TGCAGCGTTGAGGGGGAAAACTATGGCTACACCTTC

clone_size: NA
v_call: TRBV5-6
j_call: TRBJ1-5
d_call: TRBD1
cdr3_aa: CASSLMGRGGSNQPQHF
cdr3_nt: TGTGCCAGCAGCTTGATGGGCAGGGGGGGAAGCAATCAGCCCCAGCATTTT

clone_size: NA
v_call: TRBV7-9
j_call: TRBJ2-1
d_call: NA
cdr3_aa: CASSYGNEQFF
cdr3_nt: TGTGCCAGCAGCTACGGCAATGAGCAGTTCTTC

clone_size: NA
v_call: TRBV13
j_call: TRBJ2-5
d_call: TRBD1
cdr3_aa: CASSYRQGSQETQYF
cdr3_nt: TGTGCCAGCAGCTATCGACAGGGAAGCCAAGAGACCCAGTACTTC

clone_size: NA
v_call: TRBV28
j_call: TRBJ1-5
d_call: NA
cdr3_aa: CASSSPGLHSNQPQHF
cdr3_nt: TGTGCCAGCAGTTCCCCGGGACTACATAGCAATCAGCCCCAGCATTTT

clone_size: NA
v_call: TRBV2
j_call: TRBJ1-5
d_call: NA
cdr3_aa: CASETGIYSNQPQHF
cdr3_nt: TGTGCCAGCGAAACAGGTATTTATAGCAATCAGCCCCAGCATTTT

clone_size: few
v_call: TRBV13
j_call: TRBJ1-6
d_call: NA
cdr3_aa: CASSLAQGDSPLHF
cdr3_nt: TGTGCCAGCAGCTTGGCACAGGGTGATTCACCCCTCCACTTT

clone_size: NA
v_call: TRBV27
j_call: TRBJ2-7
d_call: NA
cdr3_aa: CASSPRPEGAYEQYF
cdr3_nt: TGTGCCAGCAGTCCACGTCCGGAGGGGGCCTACGAGCAGTACTTC

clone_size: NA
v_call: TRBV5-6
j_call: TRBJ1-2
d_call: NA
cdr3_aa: CASSTWGEFNYGYTF
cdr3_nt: TGTGCCAGCAGCACGTGGGGGGAATTTAACTATGGCTACACCTTC